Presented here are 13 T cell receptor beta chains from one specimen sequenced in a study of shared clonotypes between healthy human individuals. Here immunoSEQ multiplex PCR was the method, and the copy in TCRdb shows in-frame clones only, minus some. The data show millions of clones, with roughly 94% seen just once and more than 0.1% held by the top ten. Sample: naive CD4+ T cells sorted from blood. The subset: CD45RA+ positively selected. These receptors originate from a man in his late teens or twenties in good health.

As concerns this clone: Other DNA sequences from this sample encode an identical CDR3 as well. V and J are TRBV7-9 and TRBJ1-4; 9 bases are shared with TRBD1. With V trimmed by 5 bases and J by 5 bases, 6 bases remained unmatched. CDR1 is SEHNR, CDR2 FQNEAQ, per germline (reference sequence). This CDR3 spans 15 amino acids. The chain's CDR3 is CASSPGTGPNEKLFF. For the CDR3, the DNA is TGTGCCAGCAGCCCAGGGACAGGGCCAAATGAAAAACTGTTTTTT.

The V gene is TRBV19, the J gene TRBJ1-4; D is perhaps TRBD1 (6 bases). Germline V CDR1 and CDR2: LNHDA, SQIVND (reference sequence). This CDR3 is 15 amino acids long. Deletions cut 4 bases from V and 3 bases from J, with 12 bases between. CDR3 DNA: TGTGCCAGTAGTAAACAGGGTCCATCTAATGAAAAACTGTTTTTT. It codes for CASSKQGPSNEKLFF.

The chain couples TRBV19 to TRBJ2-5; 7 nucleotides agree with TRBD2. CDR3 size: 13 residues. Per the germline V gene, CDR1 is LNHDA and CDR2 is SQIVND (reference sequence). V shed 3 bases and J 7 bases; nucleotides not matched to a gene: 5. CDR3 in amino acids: CASSIERDGTQYF. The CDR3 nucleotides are TGTGCCAGTAGTATCGAGCGGGATGGGACCCAGTACTTC.

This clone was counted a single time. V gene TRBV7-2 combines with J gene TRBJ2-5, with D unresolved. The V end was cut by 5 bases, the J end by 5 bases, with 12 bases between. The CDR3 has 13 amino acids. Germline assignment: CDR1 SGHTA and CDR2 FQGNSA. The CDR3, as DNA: TGTGCCAGCAGCCAAGGCTCTGTTGAGACCCAGTACTTC. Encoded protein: CASSQGSVETQYF.

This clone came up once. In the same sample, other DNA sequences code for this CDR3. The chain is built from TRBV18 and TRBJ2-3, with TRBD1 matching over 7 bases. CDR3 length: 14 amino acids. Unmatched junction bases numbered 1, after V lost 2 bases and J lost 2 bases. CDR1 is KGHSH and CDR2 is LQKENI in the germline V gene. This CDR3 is CASSPDRATDTQYF. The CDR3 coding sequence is TGTGCCAGCTCACCAGACAGGGCCACAGATACGCAGTATTTT.

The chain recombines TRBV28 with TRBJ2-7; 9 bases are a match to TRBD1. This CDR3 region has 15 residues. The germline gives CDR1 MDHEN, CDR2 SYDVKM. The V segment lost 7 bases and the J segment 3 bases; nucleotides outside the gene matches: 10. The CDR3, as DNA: TGTGCCAGCACCCTGGGGGGACAGGGAAACTACGAGCAGTACTTC. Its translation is CASTLGGQGNYEQYF.

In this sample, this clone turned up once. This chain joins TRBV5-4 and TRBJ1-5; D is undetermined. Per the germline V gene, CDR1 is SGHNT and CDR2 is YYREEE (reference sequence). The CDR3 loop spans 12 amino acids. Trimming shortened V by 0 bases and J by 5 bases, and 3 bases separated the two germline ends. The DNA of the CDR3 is TGTGCCAGCAGCTTGGGGTATCAGCCCCAGCATTTT. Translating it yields CASSLGYQPQHF.

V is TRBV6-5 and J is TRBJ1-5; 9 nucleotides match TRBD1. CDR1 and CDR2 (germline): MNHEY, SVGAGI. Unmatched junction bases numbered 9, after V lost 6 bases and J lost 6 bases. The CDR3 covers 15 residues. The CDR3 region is CASSRRQGEGQPQHF. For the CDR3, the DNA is TGTGCCAGCAGCCGACGACAGGGGGAAGGTCAGCCCCAGCATTTT.

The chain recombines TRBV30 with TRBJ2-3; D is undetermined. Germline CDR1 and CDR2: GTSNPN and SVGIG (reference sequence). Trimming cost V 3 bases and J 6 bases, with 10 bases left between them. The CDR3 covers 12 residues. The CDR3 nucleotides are TGTGCCTGGAGCTATCGACGTGATACGCAGTATTTT. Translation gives CAWSYRRDTQYF. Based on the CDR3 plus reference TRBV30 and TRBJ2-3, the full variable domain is SQTIHQWPATLVQPVGSPLSLECTVEGTSNPNLYWYRQAAGRGLQLLFYSVGIGQISSEVPQNLSASRPQDRQFILSSKKLLLSDSGFYLCAWSYRRDTQYFGPGTRLTVL.

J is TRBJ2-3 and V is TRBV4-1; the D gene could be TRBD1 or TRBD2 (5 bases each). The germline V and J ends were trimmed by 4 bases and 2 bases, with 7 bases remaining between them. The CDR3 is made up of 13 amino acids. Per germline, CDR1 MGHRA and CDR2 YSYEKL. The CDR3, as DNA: TGCGCCAGCAGCCCGGGGACCACAGATACGCAGTATTTT. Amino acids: CASSPGTTDTQYF.

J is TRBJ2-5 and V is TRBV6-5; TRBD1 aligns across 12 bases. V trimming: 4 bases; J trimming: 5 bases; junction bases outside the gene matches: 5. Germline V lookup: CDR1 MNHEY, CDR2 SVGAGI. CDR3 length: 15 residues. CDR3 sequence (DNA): TGTGCCAGCAGTTGGGACAGGGGGCTATCGGAGACCCAGTACTTC. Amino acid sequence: CASSWDRGLSETQYF.

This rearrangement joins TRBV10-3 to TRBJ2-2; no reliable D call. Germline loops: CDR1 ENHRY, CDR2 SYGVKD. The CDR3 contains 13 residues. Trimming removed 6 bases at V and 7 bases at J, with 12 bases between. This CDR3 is CAIRLGLDGELFF. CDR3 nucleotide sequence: TGTGCCATCAGATTAGGGTTGGACGGGGAGCTGTTTTTT.

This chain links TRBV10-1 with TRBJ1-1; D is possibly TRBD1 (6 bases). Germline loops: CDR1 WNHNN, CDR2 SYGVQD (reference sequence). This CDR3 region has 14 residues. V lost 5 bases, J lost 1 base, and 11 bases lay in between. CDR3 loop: CASSFDRSNTEAFF. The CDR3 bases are TGCGCCAGCAGTTTTGACAGGTCGAACACTGAAGCTTTCTTT.